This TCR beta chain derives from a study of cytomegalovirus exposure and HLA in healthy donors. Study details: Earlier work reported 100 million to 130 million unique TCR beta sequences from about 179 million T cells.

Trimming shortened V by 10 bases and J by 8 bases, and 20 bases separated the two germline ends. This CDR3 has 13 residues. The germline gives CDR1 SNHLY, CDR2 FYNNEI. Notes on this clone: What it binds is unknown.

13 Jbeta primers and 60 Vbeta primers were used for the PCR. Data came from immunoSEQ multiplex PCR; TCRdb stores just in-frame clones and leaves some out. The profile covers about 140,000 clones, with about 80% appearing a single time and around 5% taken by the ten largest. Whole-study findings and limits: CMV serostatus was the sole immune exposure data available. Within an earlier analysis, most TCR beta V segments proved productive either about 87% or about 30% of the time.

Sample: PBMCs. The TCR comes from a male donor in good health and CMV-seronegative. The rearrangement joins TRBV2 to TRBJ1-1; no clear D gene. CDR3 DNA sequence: TGTGCCACCAGACGACCTCCGGGATTAGAAGCTTTCTTT. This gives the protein CATRRPPGLEAFF.